The clone carrying this T cell receptor beta chain was picked up many times. Its matching antigen is unknown. Libraries of TCR beta came from iRepertoire HTBI primers plus Arm-PCR of CDR3 regions. TCRdb redid the calling of the multiplex PCR reads with MiXCR, one entry per CDR3 protein. The repertoire holds more than 450,000 distinct CDR3 sequences, with about 12% as singletons. This entry comes from a study of regulatory T cells in long-lasting Graves disease. On the study more broadly: Patients with new Graves' disease had used antithyroid drugs below 3 months. Findings and caveats of the study: Preferential use of TRBV28, TRBJ1-2 and TRBJ2-5 was seen in persistent disease. Possibly, too few samples lowered accuracy. Lower TCR diversity was seen in persistent Graves' patients than in newly diagnosed ones.

CDR3 length: 15 amino acids. V lost 7 bases to trimming and J lost 8 bases, with 18 bases between them. Germline lookup yields CDR1 MNHNS and CDR2 SASEGT. Sample time point: newly diagnosed GD, antithyroid drugs for less than 3 months. The TCR library was made from RNA that had been extracted from PBMCs in TRIzol. Separately, the same data were catalogued under a study of T cells in Graves' hyperthyroidism and ophthalmopathy.

This clonotype was sampled from a woman in her twenties or thirties with Graves disease. V and J are TRBV6-1 and TRBJ1-6; possible D gene TRBD1, 6 bases. The input for sequencing was peripheral blood mononuclear cells (PBMCs), taken at new diagnosis, from a patient treated with antithyroid drugs. The CDR3 protein is CASTSGHFDYSPLHF. The DNA of the CDR3 is TGTGCCAGCACCTCGGGACACTTCGACTATTCACCCCTCCACTTT.